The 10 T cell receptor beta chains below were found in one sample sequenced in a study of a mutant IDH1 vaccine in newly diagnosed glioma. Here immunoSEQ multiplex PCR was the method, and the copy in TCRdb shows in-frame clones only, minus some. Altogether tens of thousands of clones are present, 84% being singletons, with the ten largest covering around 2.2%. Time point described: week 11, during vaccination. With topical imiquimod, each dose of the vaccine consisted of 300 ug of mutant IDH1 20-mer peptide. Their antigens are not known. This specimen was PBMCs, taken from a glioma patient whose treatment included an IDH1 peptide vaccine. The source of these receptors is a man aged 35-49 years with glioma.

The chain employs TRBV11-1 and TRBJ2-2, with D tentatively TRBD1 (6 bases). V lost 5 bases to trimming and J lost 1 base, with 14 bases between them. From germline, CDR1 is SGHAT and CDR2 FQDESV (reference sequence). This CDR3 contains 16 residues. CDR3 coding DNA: TGTGCCAGCAGCGCCAATTCGGGACAGAACACCGGGGAGCTGTTTTTT. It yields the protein CASSANSGQNTGELFF.

CDR3 amino acids: CASSGGTWGSYEQYF. The CDR3 nucleotides read TGTGCCAGCAGTGGTGGCACTTGGGGCTCCTACGAGCAGTACTTC. This rearrangement joins TRBV7-6 to TRBJ2-7; D uncertain. This CDR3 region has 15 residues. Trimming shortened V by 6 bases and J by 0 bases, and 15 bases separated the two germline ends. Germline V gene lookup returns CDR1 SGHVS and CDR2 FNYEAQ.

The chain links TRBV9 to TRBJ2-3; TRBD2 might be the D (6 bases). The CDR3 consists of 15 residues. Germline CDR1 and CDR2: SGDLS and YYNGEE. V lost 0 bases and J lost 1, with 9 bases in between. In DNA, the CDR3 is TGTGCCAGCAGCGTAGTGTTAGCGGGCACAGATACGCAGTATTTT. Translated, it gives CASSVVLAGTDTQYF.

The CDR3 coding sequence is TGTGCCAGCAGCCAACGACAGGGGAACTACGAGCAGTACTTC. Translating gives CASSQRQGNYEQYF. This chain joins TRBV28 and TRBJ2-7, with 8 bases identical to TRBD1. Germline V CDR1 and CDR2: MDHEN, SYDVKM. V shed 6 bases, J shed 3 bases, and the junction held 7 bases outside the gene matches. The CDR3 length is 14 residues.

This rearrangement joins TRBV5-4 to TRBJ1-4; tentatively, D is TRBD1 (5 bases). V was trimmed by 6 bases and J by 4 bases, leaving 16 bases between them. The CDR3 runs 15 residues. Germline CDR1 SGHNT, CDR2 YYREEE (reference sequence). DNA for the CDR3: TGTGCCAGCACGCGGACACCCTCGGGTAATGAAAAACTGTTTTTT. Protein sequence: CASTRTPSGNEKLFF. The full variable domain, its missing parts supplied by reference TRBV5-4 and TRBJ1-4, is ETGVTQSPTHLIKTRGQQVTLRCSSQSGHNTVSWYQQALGQGPQFIFQYYREEENGRGNFPPRFSGLQFPNYSSELNVNALELDDSALYLCASTRTPSGNEKLFFGSGTQLSVL.

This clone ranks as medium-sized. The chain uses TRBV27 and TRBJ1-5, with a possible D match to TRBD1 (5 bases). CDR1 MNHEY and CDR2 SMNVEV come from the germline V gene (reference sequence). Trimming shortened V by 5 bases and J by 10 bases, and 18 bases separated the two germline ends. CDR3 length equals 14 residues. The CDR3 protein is CASSPSGLEGPQHF. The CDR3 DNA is TGTGCCAGCAGTCCTTCGGGACTCGAAGGCCCCCAGCATTTT.

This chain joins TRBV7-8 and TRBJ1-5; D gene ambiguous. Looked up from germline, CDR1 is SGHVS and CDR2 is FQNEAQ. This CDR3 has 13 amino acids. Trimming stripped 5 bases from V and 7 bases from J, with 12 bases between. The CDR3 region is CASSMRSRQPQHF. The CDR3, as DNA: TGTGCCAGCAGCATGAGGTCGAGGCAGCCCCAGCATTTT.

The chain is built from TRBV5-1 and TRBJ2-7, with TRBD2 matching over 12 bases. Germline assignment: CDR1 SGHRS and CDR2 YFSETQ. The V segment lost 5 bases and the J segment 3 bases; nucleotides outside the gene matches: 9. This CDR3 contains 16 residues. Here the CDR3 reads CASRSQKTSGSYEQYF. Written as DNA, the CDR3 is TGCGCCAGCAGATCGCAAAAGACTAGCGGGAGCTACGAGCAGTACTTC.

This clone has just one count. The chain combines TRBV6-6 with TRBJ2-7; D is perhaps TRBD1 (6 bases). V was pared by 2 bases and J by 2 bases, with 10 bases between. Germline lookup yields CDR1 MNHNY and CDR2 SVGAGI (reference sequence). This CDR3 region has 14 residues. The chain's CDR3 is CASSYRGSPYEQYF. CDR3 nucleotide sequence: TGTGCCAGCAGTTACAGGGGGTCCCCCTACGAGCAGTACTTC.

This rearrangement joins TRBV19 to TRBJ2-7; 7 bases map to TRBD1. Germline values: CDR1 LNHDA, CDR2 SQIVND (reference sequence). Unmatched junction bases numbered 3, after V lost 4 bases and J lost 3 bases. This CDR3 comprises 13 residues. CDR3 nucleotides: TGTGCCAGTAGTACGACAGGGTACTACGAGCAGTACTTC. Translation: CASSTTGYYEQYF.